The next 17 T cell receptor beta chains were all read from a single sample in a study of identical twins. TCRdb recomputed calls from the 5' RACE reads with MiXCR, one row per CDR3 protein. The table has some 690,000 distinct CDR3 sequences, 21% seen once. The data also belong to a second study, concerning T cells expressing NK-cell markers.

The material sequenced was PBMCs. All receptors come from a woman younger than 35 in good health.

This clonotype was counted many times. The V gene is TRBV6-1, the J gene TRBJ1-1; 11 bases fit TRBD1. V was clipped by 5 bases and J by 6 bases; unmatched bases: 8. The CDR3 totals 15 residues. From germline, CDR1 is MNHNS and CDR2 SASEGT. The CDR3 DNA follows: TGTGCCAGCAGTCGGACAGGGGGCGCAAGGGCTGAAGCTTTCTTT. Translating it yields CASSRTGGARAEAFF.

This clonotype has just a few counts. The chain joins TRBV15 to TRBJ2-2, with D perhaps TRBD1 (6 bases). Germline V gene lookup returns CDR1 LNHNV and CDR2 YYDKDF (reference sequence). V lost 9 bases and J 0 bases, leaving 14 bases between the germline ends. The CDR3 runs to 15 residues. CDR3 nucleotides: TGTGCCACAGGAGCTCAGGGGACGAACACCGGGGAGCTGTTTTTT. It yields the protein CATGAQGTNTGELFF.

The sample holds a few counts of this clonotype. The chain links TRBV2 to TRBJ1-1; D gene unclear. CDR3 length: 14 residues. The germline CDR1 and CDR2 sequences are SNHLY and FYNNEI. Trimming removed 8 bases at V and 0 bases at J, with 13 bases between. The CDR3 is CASGSGRMNTEAFF. The CDR3 nucleotides are TGTGCCAGCGGCAGTGGACGCATGAACACTGAAGCTTTCTTT.

This clonotype was counted a few times. The chain combines TRBV12-3 or TRBV12-4 with TRBJ1-2; 7 nucleotides line up with TRBD1. This CDR3 is built from 14 residues. Trimming took 5 bases from V and 5 from J; bases not matched to a gene: 8. Here the CDR3 reads CASSLRTGGYGYTF. CDR3 nucleotides: TGTGCCAGCAGTCTCCGGACAGGAGGTTATGGCTACACCTTC.

This clonotype was detected only a few times. V gene TRBV7-3 combines with J gene TRBJ2-1; D is undetermined. V was pared by 4 bases and J by 10 bases, with 14 bases between. CDR1 is SGHTA, CDR2 FQGTGA, per germline. The CDR3 sequence is 13 residues long. CDR3 residues: CASSSGRREEQFF. The CDR3 bases are TGTGCCAGCAGCTCCGGCCGGCGAGAAGAGCAGTTCTTC.

This clonotype was observed a single time. The chain joins TRBV5-6 to TRBJ2-5; D unresolved. Deletions cut 3 bases from V and 4 bases from J, with 7 bases between. Germline CDR1 and CDR2: SGHDT and YYEEEE. The CDR3 runs to 12 residues. In nucleotides, the CDR3 is TGTGCCAGCAGCTCCGGGCCAGAGACCCAGTACTTC. Its translation is CASSSGPETQYF. Combining the CDR3 with reference TRBV5-6 and TRBJ2-5 gives the whole variable domain DAGVTQSPTHLIKTRGQQVTLRCSPKSGHDTVSWYQQALGQGPQFIFQYYEEEERQRGNFPDRFSGHQFPNYSSELNVNALLLGDSALYLCASSSGPETQYFGPGTRLLVL.

In its sample, this clonotype was seen a few times. The chain employs TRBV20-1 and TRBJ2-3; D may be TRBD1 (6 bases). The CDR3 totals 13 residues. V shed 3 bases and J shed 5 bases, with 12 bases lying between them. Germline V CDR1 and CDR2: DFQATT, SNEGSKA (reference sequence). This CDR3 reads CSARDSMGDTQYF. The CDR3 nucleotides read TGCAGTGCTAGGGACAGCATGGGAGATACGCAGTATTTT.

This clonotype was seen repeatedly, ten times or more. The chain joins TRBV5-1 to TRBJ2-7; no clear D gene. Germline V gene data show CDR1 as SGHRS and CDR2 as YFSETQ. Trimming removed 0 bases from V and 1 base from J, with 11 bases in between. The CDR3 is 15 amino acids. CDR3 loop: CASSLGPDKSYEQYF. For the CDR3, the DNA is TGCGCCAGCAGCTTGGGTCCTGACAAGTCCTACGAGCAGTACTTC.

This clonotype has a single count. The genes are TRBV6-2 or TRBV6-3 and TRBJ2-7; no firm D call. This CDR3 has 13 amino acids. Germline CDR1 reads MNHEY; CDR2 reads SVGEGT. The V end lost 4 bases, the J end lost 10 bases, and 17 bases lay between the germline ends. CDR3 in amino acids: CASSSTVDPRQYF. DNA for the CDR3: TGTGCCAGCAGTTCGACCGTGGACCCGAGACAGTACTTC.

This clonotype was picked up many times. The V call is TRBV5-1, the J call TRBJ2-1; tentative D call: TRBD2 (5 bases). CDR3 length: 13 amino acids. Germline assignment: CDR1 SGHRS and CDR2 YFSETQ. Trimming removed 6 bases at V and 7 bases at J, with 14 bases between. CDR3 in DNA: TGCGCCAGCACCCGACCCACGGGAAATGAGCAGTTCTTC. Encoded protein: CASTRPTGNEQFF.

This clonotype was picked up a small number of times. The genes are TRBV7-3 and TRBJ2-3; D possibly corresponds to TRBD2 (5 bases). The CDR3 is made up of 15 amino acids. The germline gives CDR1 SGHTA, CDR2 FQGTGA. V lost 5 bases and J 0 bases, leaving 12 bases between the germline ends. This CDR3 is CASSPSGSSTDTQYF. For the CDR3, the DNA is TGTGCCAGCAGCCCGAGCGGATCTAGCACAGATACGCAGTATTTT.

This clonotype was counted between two and nine times. The chain couples TRBV7-9 to TRBJ2-1; 7 bases are shared with TRBD1. Germline assignment: CDR1 SEHNR and CDR2 FQNEAQ (reference sequence). The V segment lost 5 bases and the J segment 3 bases; nucleotides outside the gene matches: 10. The CDR3 extends over 16 amino acids. The CDR3 DNA sequence: TGTGCCAGCAGCCAAGGTAGGGGGCGGTTCTACAATGAGCAGTTCTTC. It yields the protein CASSQGRGRFYNEQFF.

This clonotype has more than one count but fewer than ten. The chain joins TRBV9 to TRBJ1-2; D unresolved. Trimming stripped 0 bases from V and 4 bases from J, with 7 bases between. Germline V gene sequence: CDR1 SGDLS, CDR2 YYNGEE. There are 13 residues in the CDR3. CDR3 DNA sequence: TGTGCCAGCAGCGTAGGCAGGTCCTATGGCTACACCTTC. This sequence encodes CASSVGRSYGYTF.

In this sample, this clonotype turned up once. A junction boundary mismatches the germline segment, possibly from a read error. V gene TRBV12-3 or TRBV12-4 combines with J gene TRBJ2-3; 12 nucleotides align to TRBD2. The CDR3 extends over 12 amino acids. This chain's CDR3 is CASSLSTSGSLF. CDR3 bases: TGTGCCAGCAGTTTATCGACTAGCGGGAGTTTGTTT.

The chain uses TRBV3-1 and TRBJ2-7, with a possible D match to TRBD2 (6 bases). CDR1 and CDR2 (germline): LGHDT, YNNKEL (reference sequence). Between the trimmed V and J ends, which lost 4 bases and 7 bases, there was a span of 20 bases. The CDR3 sequence is 15 residues long. CDR3 coding DNA: TGTGCCAGCAGCCCGGGACTCCGGCGTCATCTAGAGCAGTACTTC. Its protein is CASSPGLRRHLEQYF.

The chain links TRBV29-1 to TRBJ2-4; TRBD1 agrees at 9 bases. V lost 5 bases to trimming and J lost 5 bases; unmatched junction nucleotides: 10. The CDR3 has 15 residues. Germline loops: CDR1 SQVTM, CDR2 ANQGSEA. The CDR3 DNA follows: TGCAGCGTTCTAGTGACAGGGGGTGGGCAAAACATTCAGTACTTC. This sequence encodes CSVLVTGGGQNIQYF. Complete variable domain (other parts from reference TRBV29-1 and TRBJ2-4): SAVISQKPSRDICQRGTSLTIQCQVDSQVTMMFWYRQQPGQSLTLIATANQGSEATYESGFVIDKFPISRPNLTFSTLTVSNMSPEDSSIYLCSVLVTGGGQNIQYFGAGTRLSVL.

V gene TRBV5-1 combines with J gene TRBJ2-7; D gene uncertain. This CDR3 spans 13 amino acids. CDR1 and CDR2 from the germline V gene are SGHRS and YFSETQ. Between the trimmed V and J ends, which lost 2 bases and 3 bases, there was a span of 9 bases. Here the CDR3 reads CASSLGFNYEQYF. The CDR3, as DNA: TGCGCCAGCAGCTTAGGCTTCAACTACGAGCAGTACTTC.